The 27 T cell receptor beta chains below were found in one sample sequenced in a study of post-analysis software for immune sequencing data. Prepared libraries of TCR beta cDNA carried unique molecular identifiers. TCRdb re-derived calls from the PCR reads in MiXCR, one entry per CDR3 protein. The sample lists 150,000 or so distinct CDR3 sequences, around 36% seen once, with roughly 28% in the top ten. The sequences come from blood, collected after autologous hematopoietic stem cell transplantation. The receptors shown here come from a girl between 5 and 17 years old with multiple sclerosis.

Worth noting for this clonotype: This sequence may be a read error, since a much larger clone differs from it by one base. The chain uses TRBV27 and TRBJ2-3; D may be TRBD1 or TRBD2 (6 bases each). From germline, CDR1 is MNHEY and CDR2 SMNVEV (reference sequence). The CDR3 extends over 15 amino acids. The CDR3 reads CACSLEGGRTDTQYF. In nucleotides, the CDR3 is TGTGCCTGCAGTTTAGAGGGGGGTCGCACAGATACGCAGTATTTT.

This clonotype occurred many times. The V call is TRBV12-3 or TRBV12-4, the J call TRBJ2-1; 8 nucleotides line up with TRBD2. The CDR3 consists of 14 residues. CDR3 DNA: TGTGTCACGTCAGCCAGCGGGAGCGAGAATGAGCAGTTCTTC. Protein: CVTSASGSENEQFF.

This clonotype came up a few times. The CDR3 sequence: CSARKTGLAFF. The CDR3, as DNA: TGCAGTGCTAGAAAGACAGGGCTTGCTTTCTTT. This rearrangement joins TRBV20-1 to TRBJ1-1; 7 bases line up with TRBD1. J was trimmed by 11 bases and V by 2 bases; bases with no gene match: 5. CDR3 length equals 11 residues. Per germline, CDR1 DFQATT and CDR2 SNEGSKA (reference sequence).

This chain joins TRBV5-6 and TRBJ1-1, with 8 bases lining up with TRBD1. CDR3 length: 16 residues. Germline V lookup: CDR1 SGHDT, CDR2 YYEEEE. The junction had 5 bases not matched to a gene; V was cut back by 0 bases and J by 1 base. The CDR3 DNA reads TGTGCCAGCAGCTTGGCCGGGACAGGTCGGAACACTGAAGCTTTCTTT. It translates to CASSLAGTGRNTEAFF. Full variable domain (remainder filled in from reference TRBV5-6 and TRBJ1-1): DAGVTQSPTHLIKTRGQQVTLRCSPKSGHDTVSWYQQALGQGPQFIFQYYEEEERQRGNFPDRFSGHQFPNYSSELNVNALLLGDSALYLCASSLAGTGRNTEAFFGQGTRLTVV.

As concerns this clonotype: One base away lies a much larger clone, so this may be a sequencing read error. The chain is built from TRBV29-1 and TRBJ2-5; D is unclear. The J call could be wrong; TRBJ2-7 is a better fit for the DNA end. CDR3 length equals 12 residues. Germline V CDR1 and CDR2: SQVTM, ANQGSEA. CDR3 DNA: TGCAGCGTGGCCGAAAGGTCGGCCGAGCAGTACTTC. Protein sequence: CSVAERSAEQYF.

This clonotype was seen a handful of times. The V and J genes are TRBV6-2 or TRBV6-3 and TRBJ1-5; D not certain. In germline, CDR1 is MNHEY, CDR2 SVGEGT. CDR3 length: 12 residues. Trimming took 2 bases from V and 5 from J, leaving 4 bases between them. DNA for the CDR3: TGTGCCAGCAGTTACGATTATCAGCCCCAGCATTTT. Its translation: CASSYDYQPQHF.

This clonotype was observed at least ten times. This sequence joins TRBV4-3 and TRBJ2-1; 11 nucleotides match TRBD2. This CDR3 is 20 amino acids long. Germline loops: CDR1 LGHNA, CDR2 YSLEER. Unmatched junction bases numbered 18, after V lost 4 bases and J lost 4 bases. The CDR3 protein is CASSRNYRGVLAGVYNEQFF. CDR3 bases: TGCGCCAGCAGCCGGAATTACAGGGGGGTACTAGCGGGAGTATACAATGAGCAGTTCTTC.

The rearrangement links TRBV7-3 to TRBJ2-5; the match to TRBD2 covers 8 bases. Germline values: CDR1 SGHTA, CDR2 FQGTGA. V shed 5 bases, J shed 2 bases, and the junction held 16 bases outside the gene matches. This CDR3 spans 18 amino acids. The CDR3 loop is CASSPSRGLVGVQETQYF. In nucleotides, the CDR3 is TGTGCCAGCAGCCCATCAAGGGGACTAGTGGGAGTACAAGAGACCCAGTACTTC. Using reference TRBV7-3 and TRBJ2-5 for the parts outside the CDR3, the full variable domain is GAGVSQTPSNKVTEKGKYVELRCDPISGHTALYWYRQSLGQGPEFLIYFQGTGAADDSGLPNDRFFAVRPEGSVSTLKIQRTERGDSAVYLCASSPSRGLVGVQETQYFGPGTRLLVL.

This clonotype came up once. V is TRBV7-2 and J is TRBJ2-5; possible D gene TRBD1, 5 bases. The DNA end lines up better with TRBJ2-7; the J call may be wrong. This CDR3 spans 13 amino acids. Germline CDR1 is SGHTA and CDR2 is FQGNSA. The CDR3 here is CASSLRWGHEQYF. In DNA, the CDR3 is TGTGCCAGCAGCCTCCGTTGGGGCCACGAGCAGTACTTC.

The chain recombines TRBV7-3 with TRBJ2-3; perhaps TRBD2 as D (6 bases). V gave up 5 bases and J gave up 4 bases, with 13 bases separating them. The CDR3 is 14 amino acids. Germline V gene data show CDR1 as SGHTA and CDR2 as FQGTGA. The CDR3 is CASSPGGGSDTQYF. DNA for the CDR3: TGTGCCAGCAGCCCCGGTGGAGGGTCAGATACGCAGTATTTT.

The chain is built from TRBV20-1 and TRBJ2-7; 7 bases are shared with TRBD2. The J call may be wrong; the DNA end is better matched by TRBJ2-5. CDR1 is DFQATT, CDR2 SNEGSKA, per germline (reference sequence). This CDR3 region has 13 residues. The CDR3, as DNA: TGCAGTGCTAGCGCGGGAGTGAGGGAGACCCAGTACTTC. Encoded protein: CSASAGVRETQYF.

The DNA for the CDR3 is TGTGCCAGCAGTCCGTACCTCCTAGCGATTAGCACAGATACGCAGTATTTT. Translating gives CASSPYLLAISTDTQYF. The genes are TRBV28 and TRBJ2-3; D perhaps matches TRBD2 (6 bases). In germline, CDR1 is MDHEN, CDR2 SYDVKM. V was shortened by 5 bases and J by 0 bases, with 18 bases between the two germline ends. The CDR3 is made up of 17 amino acids.

This clonotype turned up a few times. The CDR3 protein is CASSQRVGTALQYF. For the CDR3, the DNA is TGCGCCAGCAGCCAACGAGTCGGAACTGCGCTGCAGTATTTT. The genes are TRBV4-3 and TRBJ2-3; D uncertain. V was trimmed by 2 bases and J by 11 bases, leaving 17 bases between them. This CDR3 is 14 amino acids long. In germline, CDR1 is LGHNA, CDR2 YSLEER.

The chain carries TRBV20-1 and TRBJ2-5; TRBD2 might be the D (6 bases). V shed 3 bases and J shed 9 bases, with 11 bases lying between them. Germline V gene data show CDR1 as DFQATT and CDR2 as SNEGSKA (reference sequence). This CDR3 spans 11 amino acids. The CDR3 DNA sequence: TGCAGTGCTAGCCCCTGGGGGGCCCAGTACTTC. This sequence encodes CSASPWGAQYF.

This clonotype was seen at least ten times. As DNA, the CDR3 is TGCAGCGTTGTAACAGACAACTATGGCTACACCTTC. Translation gives CSVVTDNYGYTF. The chain combines TRBV29-1 with TRBJ1-2; D not resolved. V lost 4 bases, J lost 2 bases, and 8 bases lay in between. CDR3 length: 12 amino acids. Looked up from germline, CDR1 is SQVTM and CDR2 is ANQGSEA.

As concerns this clonotype: Since a much larger clone is just one base distant, this may be a read error. CDR3 sequence: CASSQDGGLVAKNIQYF. The CDR3 DNA follows: TGTGCCAGCAGCCAAGATGGTGGACTAGTAGCCAAAAACATTCAGTACTTC. The chain links TRBV4-2 to TRBJ2-4, with 7 bases fitting TRBD2. Germline CDR1 reads LGHNA; CDR2 reads YNFKEQ. With 0 bases clipped from V and 0 bases from J, the junction kept 5 bases outside the gene matches. The CDR3 length is 17 residues.

V is TRBV11-3 and J is TRBJ2-3, with 9 bases aligning to TRBD2. This CDR3 region has 14 residues. Per the germline V gene, CDR1 is SGHNT and CDR2 is YENEEA. Losses at the gene ends were 4 bases for V and 5 bases for J; bases not matched to a gene: 4. CDR3 nucleotides: TGTGCCAGCAGCTCAGGACTAGCGCGAGATACGCAGTATTTT. This translates into CASSSGLARDTQYF.

CDR3 DNA sequence: TGTGCCAGCAGCTTGTCAGGGGATGAGACCCAGTACTTC. Its protein product is CASSLSGDETQYF. The rearrangement joins TRBV5-6 to TRBJ2-5; possibly TRBD1 for D (6 bases). Germline V gives CDR1 SGHDT, CDR2 YYEEEE. The V end was cut by 1 base, the J end by 5 bases, with 9 bases between. This CDR3 comprises 13 residues.

The chain is built from TRBV6-6 and TRBJ1-5; perhaps TRBD1 as D (5 bases). This CDR3 has 12 amino acids. V was clipped by 4 bases and J by 10 bases, with 11 bases between them. Germline loops: CDR1 MNHNY, CDR2 SVGAGI (reference sequence). The DNA for the CDR3 is TGTGCCAGCAGTTTCGAAAGGGGTCCCCAGCATTTT. Protein sequence: CASSFERGPQHF.

As concerns this clonotype: At one boundary the junction diverges from the germline segment, which might be a read error. The rearrangement uses TRBV7-8 and TRBJ1-2; 7 bases are a match to TRBD1. The CDR3 length is 16 residues. Germline V gives CDR1 SGHVS, CDR2 FQNEAQ. The chain's CDR3 is CASSLGTGDSYYDYTF. The DNA for the CDR3 is TGTGCCAGCAGCTTAGGGACAGGAGATTCATACTATGACTACACCTTC.

Remarks on this clonotype: A read error may produce the germline difference seen at one junction end. The rearrangement links TRBV28 to TRBJ2-1, with D possibly TRBD1 on 6 matching bases. The CDR3 is 15 amino acids. CDR1 is MDHEN, CDR2 SYDVKM, per germline. CDR3 sequence (DNA): TGTGCCGGCAGCCACCAGGGGCGAGCCTACAATGAGCAGTTCTTC. Translated, it gives CAGSHQGRAYNEQFF.

The CDR3: CASGLGLSTEAFF. The CDR3, as DNA: TGTGCCAGCGGGCTCGGGCTGAGCACTGAAGCTTTCTTT. The chain joins TRBV12-3 or TRBV12-4 to TRBJ1-1; D unclear. The CDR3 is 13 amino acids. V was cut by 8 bases and J by 4 bases, with 14 bases left in between.

The chain carries TRBV29-1 and TRBJ1-1; possible D gene TRBD1, 6 bases. This CDR3 comprises 13 residues. Germline V gene lookup returns CDR1 SQVTM and CDR2 ANQGSEA. V was clipped by 7 bases and J by 1 base, with 13 bases between them. CDR3: CSARGGKNTEAFF. DNA of the CDR3: TGCAGCGCCCGAGGGGGGAAGAACACTGAAGCTTTCTTT. Looking up the rest from reference TRBV29-1 and TRBJ1-1 gives the full variable domain: SAVISQKPSRDICQRGTSLTIQCQVDSQVTMMFWYRQQPGQSLTLIATANQGSEATYESGFVIDKFPISRPNLTFSTLTVSNMSPEDSSIYLCSARGGKNTEAFFGQGTRLTVV.

V is TRBV7-2 and J is TRBJ1-2; D gene ambiguous. This CDR3 has 12 residues. Trimming stripped 1 base from V and 8 bases from J, with 8 bases between. The germline V gene encodes CDR1 SGHTA and CDR2 FQGNSA. Here the CDR3 DNA reads TGTGCCAGCAGCTTAGAGCTGTGGGGCTACACCTTC. Protein sequence: CASSLELWGYTF.

The CDR3: CASSSVTGSSYGYTF. CDR3 coding DNA: TGTGCCAGCAGCTCAGTCACAGGGTCGAGCTATGGCTACACCTTC. The V gene is TRBV7-2, the J gene TRBJ1-2; possibly TRBD1 for D (6 bases). The CDR3 totals 15 residues. Germline V CDR1 and CDR2: SGHTA, FQGNSA. Trimming pared 4 bases from V and 4 bases from J, leaving 16 bases between.

V and J are TRBV4-1 and TRBJ1-2; 7 bases match TRBD1. V trimming: 0 bases; J trimming: 5 bases; junction bases outside the gene matches: 12. The CDR3 sequence is 17 residues long. Looked up from germline, CDR1 is MGHRA and CDR2 is YSYEKL. CDR3 sequence: CASSQDQQGTMTYGYTF. CDR3 in DNA: TGCGCCAGCAGCCAAGATCAACAGGGGACAATGACTTATGGCTACACCTTC.

This clonotype was found a few times. This chain joins TRBV5-5 and TRBJ2-5; D uncertain. The CDR3 has 13 residues. Germline V gene data show CDR1 as SGHKS and CDR2 as YYEKEE (reference sequence). V was shortened by 4 bases and J by 5 bases, with 12 bases between the two germline ends. CDR3 loop: CASSIYWSETQYF. Here the CDR3 DNA reads TGTGCCAGCAGCATCTATTGGAGCGAGACCCAGTACTTC. The complete variable domain, with remaining parts taken from reference TRBV5-5 and TRBJ2-5, reads DAGVTQSPTHLIKTRGQQVTLRCSPISGHKSVSWYQQVLGQGPQFIFQYYEKEERGRGNFPDRFSARQFPNYSSELNVNALLLGDSALYLCASSIYWSETQYFGPGTRLLVL.